This record looks at one T cell receptor beta chain sequence and its context. Its antigen is still unknown. The cohort excluded patients with autoimmune disease history or systemic immunosuppression. With baseline, cycle 4 day 1, and cycle 7 day 1 as timepoints, blood was sampled. This specimen belongs to a study of OX40 agonist ivuxolimab in advanced cancers. The assay was immunoSEQ multiplex PCR, and TCRdb's table has in-frame clones only and misses some. The sample yields over 55,000 clones, around 80% seen once. Broader study findings: Dose levels from 0.1 to 3.0 mg/kg saw CD4+ and CD8+ blood T cells expand clonally by week 6.

This clonotype was sampled from an adult with an advanced solid tumor such as melanoma, head and neck, liver or kidney cancer. Source: CD4+ or CD8+ T cells sorted from blood, taken in a trial of the OX40 agonist ivuxolimab.

The CDR3 here is CASRDGNEQFF. The CDR3, as DNA: TGTGCCAGCAGAGACGGGAATGAGCAGTTCTTC. The chain recombines TRBV6-5 with TRBJ2-1; D remains ambiguous. CDR3 size: 11 residues. The V and J ends lost 6 bases and 7 bases respectively, with 7 bases between them. Looked up from germline, CDR1 is MNHEY and CDR2 is SVGAGI.